The clone carrying this T cell receptor (beta chain) was detected ten times or more. In germline, CDR1 is MNHEY, CDR2 SMNVEV (reference sequence). There are 16 residues in the CDR3. Trimming took 5 bases from V and 0 from J; bases not matched to a gene: 6. Template material for amplifying TCR beta CDR3 regions consisted of RNA transcripts. Carried out on the TCR CDR3, a first-round RT-PCR used the HTBI primer set. TCRdb reanalysed the multiplex PCR reads using MiXCR and keeps one entry per CDR3 protein. In the table there are approximately 430,000 distinct CDR3 sequences, approximately 14% of which are singletons. These data are taken from a study of T cells in Graves' hyperthyroidism and ophthalmopathy.

This rearrangement joins TRBV27 to TRBJ1-5, with 8 positions matching TRBD1. This sequence originates from a woman between 18 and 29 years old with Graves' hyperthyroidism. Material: blood. CDR3 loop: CASSPRTGHSNQPQHF. The CDR3 DNA reads as TGTGCCAGCAGTCCACGGACAGGGCATAGCAATCAGCCCCAGCATTTT.